What follows describes a single T cell receptor beta chain. CDR3 length: 13 residues. The V end was cut by 2 bases, the J end by 5 bases, with 6 bases between. The V gene's germline CDR1 is SGHTA and CDR2 FQGNSA. These data come from a study of blood T cell repertoires in COVID-19. On the study more broadly: T cells, B-cell-depleted T cells, or PBMCs provided the cDNA or gDNA that served as material.

How the authors handled the data: Reference gene primer amplification yielded estimated nucleated cell counts. Here immunoSEQ multiplex PCR was the method, and the copy in TCRdb shows in-frame clones only, minus some. Clone size and V and J calls were adopted from that table, with D and trimming inferred from the DNA. The repertoire holds 14,000 or so clones, with roughly 75% as singletons. The chain employs TRBV7-2 and TRBJ1-4; D gene unclear. The TCR was taken from a boy aged 2 to 9 with active or convalescent COVID-19. Input material: peripheral blood. The CDR3 sequence is CASSLPPNEKLFF. The CDR3 DNA reads TGTGCCAGCAGCTTACCCCCAAATGAAAAACTGTTTTTT.